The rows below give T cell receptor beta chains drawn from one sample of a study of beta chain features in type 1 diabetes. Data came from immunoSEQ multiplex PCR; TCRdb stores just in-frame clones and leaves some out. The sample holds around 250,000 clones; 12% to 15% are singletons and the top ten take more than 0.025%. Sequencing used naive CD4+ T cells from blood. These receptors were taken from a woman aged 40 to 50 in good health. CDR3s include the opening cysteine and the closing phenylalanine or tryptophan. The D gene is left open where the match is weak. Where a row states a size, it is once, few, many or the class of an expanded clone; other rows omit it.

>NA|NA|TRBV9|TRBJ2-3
TGTGCCAGCAGCGTAGTAGCGGCTAGCACAGATACGCAGTATTTT
CASSVVAASTDTQYF
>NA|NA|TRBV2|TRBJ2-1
TGTGCCAGCATGGAGGTGGCGAGCAATGAGCAGTTCTTC
CASMEVASNEQFF
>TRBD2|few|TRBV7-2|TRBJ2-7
TGTGCCAGCAGCTTAGTCCCGCGGGGGGTTTCCTACGAGCAGTACTTC
CASSLVPRGVSYEQYF
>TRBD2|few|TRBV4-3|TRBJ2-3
TGCGCCAGCAGCCAGACTAGCGGGGCTAGCACAGATACGCAGTATTTT
CASSQTSGASTDTQYF
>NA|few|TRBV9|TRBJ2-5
TGTGCCAGCAGCGTCAGAAGCACAGGGTTGGAGACCCAGTACTTC
CASSVRSTGLETQYF
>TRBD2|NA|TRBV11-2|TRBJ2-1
TGTGCCAGCAGCGATCCCCCGGGACTAGGGGCACACAATGAGCAGTTCTTC
CASSDPPGLGAHNEQFF
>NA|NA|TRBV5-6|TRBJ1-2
TGTGCCAGCAGCTATCGCCAGTATGGCTACACCTTC
CASSYRQYGYTF
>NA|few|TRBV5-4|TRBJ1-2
TGTGCCAGCAGCTCTGGAGGGTTGTTATTTGGCTACACCTTC
CASSSGGLLFGYTF
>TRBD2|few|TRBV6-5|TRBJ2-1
TGTGCCAGCAGACTAGCGGGGGTGGGTGAGCAGTTCTTC
CASRLAGVGEQFF
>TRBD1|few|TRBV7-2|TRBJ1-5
TGTGCCAGCAGCGACAGGGGGGGACAGCCCCAGCATTTT
CASSDRGGQPQHF
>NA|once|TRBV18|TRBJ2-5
TGTGCCAGCTCACCACGAGAGATTGTAGAATCCCAAGAGACCCAGTACTTC
CASSPREIVESQETQYF
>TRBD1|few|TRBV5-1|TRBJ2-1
TGCGCCAGCAGGCAGGGGGCGAACAATGAGCAGTTCTTC
CASRQGANNEQFF
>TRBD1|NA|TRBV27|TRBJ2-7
TGTGCCAGCAGTTCCCGCCCGGACAGGGTCGAAAGGTACGAGCAGTACTTC
CASSSRPDRVERYEQYF
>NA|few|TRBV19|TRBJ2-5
TGTGCCAGTAGTCCCCCGTGGAGGGGACAAGAGACCCAGTACTTC
CASSPPWRGQETQYF
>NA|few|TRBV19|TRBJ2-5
TGTGCCAGTAGTGTTACAGGGGGAGGGGAGACCCAGTACTTC
CASSVTGGGETQYF
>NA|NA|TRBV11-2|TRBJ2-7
TGTGCCAGCAGCTCCTTGGACAGATACGAGCAGTACTTC
CASSSLDRYEQYF
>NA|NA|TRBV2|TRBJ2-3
TGTGCCAGCACGGGGAACCCGGGGTACGCAGATACGCAGTATTTT
CASTGNPGYADTQYF
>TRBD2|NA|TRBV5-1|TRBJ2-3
TGCGCCAGCAGTCTAGCGGGGGGCTATTCTAGCACAGATACGCAGTATTTT
CASSLAGGYSSTDTQYF